Below are 26 T cell receptor beta chains sequenced from a single sample in a study of blood T cell repertoires in COVID-19. Clones were read by immunoSEQ multiplex PCR, and TCRdb kept only the in-frame ones, dropping some. The sample lists 200,000 to 250,000 clones, over 90% occurring once. Sequences were obtained from peripheral blood. The receptors were gathered from a man aged 30 to 45 with COVID-19, enrolled during active disease.

This chain links TRBV20-1 with TRBJ1-4; D not certain. The V and J ends lost 2 bases and 7 bases respectively, with 5 bases between them. CDR3 length: 11 amino acids. From germline, CDR1 is DFQATT and CDR2 SNEGSKA (reference sequence). Written as DNA, the CDR3 is TGCAGTGCTAGAACAAGTGAAAAACTGTTTTTT. Its translation: CSARTSEKLFF.

The chain is built from TRBV30 and TRBJ1-4, with D possibly TRBD1 on 5 matching bases. V lost 0 bases and J 7 bases, leaving 12 bases between the germline ends. Germline values: CDR1 GTSNPN, CDR2 SVGIG (reference sequence). The CDR3 spans 14 residues. CDR3 loop: CAWSVRGVAEKLFF. CDR3 sequence (DNA): TGTGCCTGGAGTGTACGGGGGGTTGCTGAAAAACTGTTTTTT.

The chain joins TRBV19 to TRBJ1-2, with D unclear. The V gene lost 5 bases and the J gene lost 4 bases, with 8 bases spanning the gap. The V gene's germline CDR1 is LNHDA and CDR2 SQIVND (reference sequence). The CDR3 runs 12 residues. CDR3 amino acids: CASSPHRYGYTF. As DNA, the CDR3 is TGTGCCAGTAGTCCACACCGCTATGGCTACACCTTC.

The V call is TRBV6-5, the J call TRBJ2-2; D may be TRBD1 (6 bases). The CDR3 sequence is 15 residues long. V was shortened by 2 bases and J by 0 bases, with 7 bases between the two germline ends. Germline V lookup: CDR1 MNHEY, CDR2 SVGAGI. The CDR3 DNA is TGTGCCAGCAGTTACCAGGGGACGAACACCGGGGAGCTGTTTTTT. It translates to CASSYQGTNTGELFF.

The V call is TRBV6-2 or TRBV6-3, the J call TRBJ1-1, with D possibly matching TRBD1 (6 bases). Looked up from germline, CDR1 is MNHEY and CDR2 is SVGEGT. The CDR3 runs to 16 residues. The V gene lost 2 bases and the J gene lost 2 bases, with 15 bases spanning the gap. For the CDR3, the DNA is TGTGCCAGCAGTTACGAGACAGGTGGGGGAAACACTGAAGCTTTCTTT. Amino acid sequence: CASSYETGGGNTEAFF.

The CDR3 DNA reads as TGCGCCAGCACTGTGGGACAGGGGATCTACGAGCAGTACTTC. This gives the protein CASTVGQGIYEQYF. This chain connects TRBV5-1 to TRBJ2-7; 10 bases agree with TRBD1. This CDR3 contains 14 residues. V trimming: 6 bases; J trimming: 3 bases; junction bases outside the gene matches: 6. Germline V lookup: CDR1 SGHRS, CDR2 YFSETQ. The full variable domain, in which reference TRBV5-1 and TRBJ2-7 provide the parts outside the CDR3, is KAGVTQTPRYLIKTRGQQVTLSCSPISGHRSVSWYQQTPGQGLQFLFEYFSETQRNKGNFPGRFSGRQFSNSRSEMNVSTLELGDSALYLCASTVGQGIYEQYFGPGTRLTVT.

V is TRBV7-2 and J is TRBJ2-2; D gene uncertain. In germline, CDR1 is SGHTA, CDR2 FQGNSA. V lost 8 bases to trimming and J lost 2 bases, with 15 bases between them. This CDR3 spans 15 amino acids. DNA for the CDR3: TGTGCCAGCCATAAGGATGGCGGAAACACCGGGGAGCTGTTTTTT. Protein sequence: CASHKDGGNTGELFF.

V is TRBV3-1 (or the pseudogene TRBV3-2) and J is TRBJ2-2; 8 nucleotides agree with TRBD1. The V gene end was trimmed by 5 bases and the J gene end by 4 bases; junction bases not matched to a gene: 9. Germline V gene lookup returns CDR1 LGHDT and CDR2 YNNKEL (reference sequence). The CDR3 is 16 amino acids. CDR3 sequence (DNA): TGTGCCAGCAGCTCCCTTAGGACAGGGTCCACCGGGGAGCTGTTTTTT. Translating it yields CASSSLRTGSTGELFF.

The chain recombines TRBV9 with TRBJ1-6, with D possibly TRBD1 on 5 matching bases. Deletions cut 3 bases from V and 9 bases from J, with 10 bases between. Per germline, CDR1 SGDLS and CDR2 YYNGEE. The CDR3 length is 13 residues. In DNA form, the CDR3 reads TGTGCCAGCAGCGAGAGACAGCTTTCACCCCTCCACTTT. It specifies CASSERQLSPLHF.

The V call is TRBV19, the J call TRBJ1-2; D not resolved. Germline CDR1 is LNHDA and CDR2 is SQIVND (reference sequence). V dropped 9 bases and J dropped 1 base, with 15 bases sitting between them. This CDR3 region has 14 residues. The CDR3 loop reads CASLARQVNYGYTF. Written as DNA, the CDR3 is TGTGCCAGCCTGGCGCGGCAAGTTAACTATGGCTACACCTTC.

This chain joins TRBV5-4 and TRBJ2-1; weak D call: TRBD1 (5 bases). Germline-derived CDR1 and CDR2 are SGHNT and YYREEE (reference sequence). Trimming stripped 2 bases from V and 0 bases from J, with 12 bases between. The length of the CDR3 is 16 residues. The CDR3 loop is CASSFEKGFSYNEQFF. The CDR3 bases are TGTGCCAGCAGCTTTGAAAAGGGGTTCTCCTACAATGAGCAGTTCTTC.

The rearrangement joins TRBV4-2 to TRBJ2-2; D call uncertain. Germline CDR1 is LGHNA and CDR2 is YNFKEQ. The V end lost 0 bases, the J end lost 6 bases, and 5 bases lay between the germline ends. There are 13 residues in the CDR3. In nucleotides, the CDR3 is TGTGCCAGCAGCCAAGAACTTTCCGGGGAGCTGTTTTTT. Translating gives CASSQELSGELFF.

The V and J genes are TRBV6-5 and TRBJ1-1; perhaps TRBD1 as D (6 bases). The CDR3 has 14 residues. Germline V gene lookup returns CDR1 MNHEY and CDR2 SVGAGI. V was trimmed by 5 bases and J by 3 bases, leaving 13 bases between them. The CDR3 sequence is CASSIQGPDTEAFF. As DNA, the CDR3 is TGTGCCAGCAGTATACAGGGTCCGGACACTGAAGCTTTCTTT.

Regarding this clone: This specimen includes other DNA sequences encoding the same CDR3. CDR3 region: CASSSGGLGQPQHF. The CDR3 DNA sequence: TGTGCCAGCTCATCAGGGGGCCTTGGTCAGCCCCAGCATTTT. This chain joins TRBV27 and TRBJ1-5; 8 bases map to TRBD1. The CDR3 has 14 residues. Germline CDR1 is MNHEY and CDR2 is SMNVEV (reference sequence). V shed 8 bases, J shed 6 bases, and the junction held 9 bases outside the gene matches.

This sequence joins TRBV6-5 and TRBJ1-5, with D maybe TRBD1 (6 bases). V lost 5 bases and J lost 0, with 8 bases in between. This CDR3 is built from 14 residues. The V gene's germline CDR1 is MNHEY and CDR2 SVGAGI. The CDR3 nucleotides are TGTGCCAGCAGTCACAGGGCTAGCAATCAGCCCCAGCATTTT. Amino acids: CASSHRASNQPQHF.

The gene calls are TRBV4-1 and TRBJ1-6, with D possibly TRBD1 on 5 matching bases. V was trimmed by 3 bases and J by 6 bases, leaving 18 bases between them. Per the germline V gene, CDR1 is MGHRA and CDR2 is YSYEKL. The CDR3 is made up of 17 amino acids. The CDR3: CASSHPLGGTGNSPLHF. The CDR3 DNA reads TGCGCCAGCAGCCACCCCTTGGGGGGGACGGGTAATTCACCCCTCCACTTT.

The V call is TRBV7-9, the J call TRBJ2-7; TRBD1 matches at 9 bases. V lost 0 bases and J lost 7; bases outside the gene matches: 7. The germline V gene has CDR1 SEHNR and CDR2 FQNEAQ (reference sequence). The CDR3 loop spans 15 amino acids. CDR3 DNA sequence: TGTGCCAGCAGCTTAGCGGGACAGGGATTCGGGGAGCAGTACTTC. As protein: CASSLAGQGFGEQYF.

The genes are TRBV19 and TRBJ2-4, with 8 bases matching TRBD2. Trimming removed 9 bases from V and 0 bases from J; junction bases left unmatched: 4. The CDR3 runs to 14 residues. Germline assignment: CDR1 LNHDA and CDR2 SQIVND (reference sequence). CDR3 amino acids: CASGGGLAKNIQYF. For the CDR3, the DNA is TGTGCCAGCGGCGGGGGGCTAGCCAAAAACATTCAGTACTTC. Looking up the rest from reference TRBV19 and TRBJ2-4 gives the full variable domain: DGGITQSPKYLFRKEGQNVTLSCEQNLNHDAMYWYRQDPGQGLRLIYYSQIVNDFQKGDIAEGYSVSREKKESFPLTVTSAQKNPTAFYLCASGGGLAKNIQYFGAGTRLSVL.

The V call is TRBV5-6, the J call TRBJ2-7; a possible D gene is TRBD1 (6 bases). V lost 0 bases to trimming and J lost 2 bases, with 24 bases between them. The CDR3 has 19 amino acids. CDR1 is SGHDT and CDR2 is YYEEEE in the germline V gene. CDR3 sequence (DNA): TGTGCCAGCAGCTTGGTCCCTTTGTGGGGTAGGGGGAGCGCCTACGAGCAGTACTTC. Translated: CASSLVPLWGRGSAYEQYF.

The chain couples TRBV3-1 (or the pseudogene TRBV3-2) to TRBJ1-2, with 12 bases identical to TRBD1. J was trimmed by 7 bases and V by 0 bases; bases with no gene match: 6. CDR3 length: 16 amino acids. The germline gives CDR1 LGHDT, CDR2 YNNKEL (reference sequence). The CDR3: CASSQDSGTGGSGYTF. The DNA of the CDR3 is TGTGCCAGCAGCCAAGATTCGGGGACAGGGGGCTCTGGCTACACCTTC.

The J gene is TRBJ2-7, the V gene TRBV6-2 or TRBV6-3; D is possibly TRBD2 (6 bases). The V gene's germline CDR1 is MNHEY and CDR2 SVGEGT. This CDR3 region has 14 residues. V lost 4 bases to trimming and J lost 7 bases, with 17 bases between them. In nucleotides, the CDR3 is TGTGCCAGCAGTTCAGTCGGACCGGCGGGGGAGCAGTACTTC. It specifies CASSSVGPAGEQYF.

The chain has TRBV4-1 and TRBJ2-7; TRBD2 aligns across 8 bases. V was clipped by 1 base and J by 0 bases; unmatched bases: 8. Germline V gives CDR1 MGHRA, CDR2 YSYEKL. CDR3 length equals 17 residues. Here the CDR3 DNA reads TGCGCCAGCAGCCAAGTCGCGTTAGCGGGGTTCTCCTACGAGCAGTACTTC. Translating it yields CASSQVALAGFSYEQYF.

The chain employs TRBV4-2 and TRBJ2-7, with a weak D call TRBD2 (5 bases). The CDR3 loop spans 14 amino acids. Looked up from germline, CDR1 is LGHNA and CDR2 is YNFKEQ. Trimming cost V 0 bases and J 2 bases, with 8 bases left between them. CDR3 bases: TGTGCCAGCAGCCAAGAGCCGGGGACCTACGAGCAGTACTTC. Its protein is CASSQEPGTYEQYF.

The CDR3 protein is CASKRGQGTLGYTF. CDR3 coding DNA: TGTGCCAGCAAGCGGGGACAGGGTACGTTGGGCTACACCTTC. The rearrangement uses TRBV6-5 and TRBJ1-2, with TRBD1 identical over 9 bases. Germline V gene lookup returns CDR1 MNHEY and CDR2 SVGAGI. The CDR3 covers 14 residues. Trimming took 7 bases from V and 8 from J; bases not matched to a gene: 11.

V and J are TRBV15 and TRBJ2-7; 8 bases are shared with TRBD1. The CDR3 covers 15 residues. CDR1 is LNHNV and CDR2 is YYDKDF in the germline V gene (reference sequence). V dropped 4 bases and J dropped 0; count of bases not matched to a gene: 5. CDR3 loop: CATSKGQEYSYEQYF. The CDR3 DNA is TGTGCCACCAGCAAGGGACAGGAGTACTCCTACGAGCAGTACTTC.

The rearrangement joins TRBV30 to TRBJ2-2; D uncertain. The CDR3 sequence is 16 residues long. The germline V gene encodes CDR1 GTSNPN and CDR2 SVGIG (reference sequence). Trimming removed 0 bases at V and 4 bases at J, with 15 bases between. The DNA of the CDR3 is TGTGCCTGGAGTGTACGGTTGTCTCATTCCACCGGGGAGCTGTTTTTT. Its protein product is CAWSVRLSHSTGELFF. Together with reference TRBV30 and TRBJ2-2, the CDR3 gives the full variable domain: SQTIHQWPATLVQPVGSPLSLECTVEGTSNPNLYWYRQAAGRGLQLLFYSVGIGQISSEVPQNLSASRPQDRQFILSSKKLLLSDSGFYLCAWSVRLSHSTGELFFGEGSRLTVL.